One and the same sample provided the 24 T cell receptor beta chains below, sequenced in a study of OX40 agonist ivuxolimab in advanced cancers. Using immunoSEQ multiplex PCR, the repertoire was profiled, and TCRdb retains in-frame clones only, with some absent. The table shows about 36,000 clones, with about 81% occurring only once. The sequenced sample was CD4+ or CD8+ T cells sorted from blood, obtained in a trial of the OX40 agonist ivuxolimab. The receptors here all came from an adult with an advanced solid tumor such as melanoma, head and neck, liver or kidney cancer.

The chain couples TRBV7-3 to TRBJ2-3; 7 bases are shared with TRBD2. V gave up 2 bases and J gave up 2 bases; unmatched junction bases: 4. CDR1 and CDR2 from the germline V gene are SGHTA and FQGTGA. The CDR3 loop spans 15 amino acids. This CDR3 is CASSLWAGATDTQYF. CDR3 bases: TGTGCCAGCAGCTTATGGGCGGGAGCCACAGATACGCAGTATTTT.

The J gene is TRBJ2-1, the V gene TRBV10-2; D unclear. The CDR3 length is 12 residues. Germline CDR1 reads WSHSY; CDR2 reads SAAADI. With 5 bases removed from V and 6 bases from J, the gap between germline ends came to 8 bases. The CDR3 region is CASSLRSNEQFF. CDR3 nucleotides: TGCGCCAGCAGTTTACGGAGCAATGAGCAGTTCTTC.

The V and J genes are TRBV7-2 and TRBJ1-4; no definite D call. V lost 5 bases, J lost 3 bases, and 10 bases lay in between. This CDR3 contains 14 residues. Germline V gene lookup returns CDR1 SGHTA and CDR2 FQGNSA. CDR3 sequence reads: CASSQGQSNEKLFF. The DNA of the CDR3 is TGTGCCAGCAGCCAAGGCCAGTCTAATGAAAAACTGTTTTTT.

V usage is TRBV5-1 and J usage is TRBJ2-3; D gene uncertain. Trimming took off 1 base at V and 4 bases at J, with 16 bases between the two ends. CDR3 length: 16 residues. Germline V gene sequence: CDR1 SGHRS, CDR2 YFSETQ. The CDR3 region is CASSLNWARLADTQYF. The CDR3 nucleotides read TGCGCCAGCAGCTTGAATTGGGCCCGCCTGGCAGATACGCAGTATTTT.

The CDR3 DNA sequence: TGTGCCAGCAGTTTTCCGGGACAGGGAGGTGGCTACACCTTC. Translated, it gives CASSFPGQGGGYTF. The chain has TRBV6-5 and TRBJ1-2; TRBD1 agrees at 9 bases. This CDR3 has 14 amino acids. The V gene end was trimmed by 4 bases and the J gene end by 7 bases; junction bases not matched to a gene: 7. CDR1 and CDR2 (germline): MNHEY, SVGAGI.

In its sample, this clone was seen a few times. This chain connects TRBV11-1 to TRBJ1-2; tentatively, D is TRBD1 (5 bases). V lost 3 bases and J lost 7, with 15 bases in between. CDR1 is SGHAT and CDR2 is FQDESV in the germline V gene (reference sequence). The CDR3 totals 14 residues. In nucleotides, the CDR3 is TGTGCCAGCAGCTTGAGCGCAGGGCGGGCTGGCTACACCTTC. Encoded protein: CASSLSAGRAGYTF.

The genes are TRBV18 and TRBJ1-1; D is possibly TRBD1 (5 bases). The CDR3 spans 14 residues. Trimming removed 1 base from V and 3 bases from J, with 9 bases in between. Germline V gene sequence: CDR1 KGHSH, CDR2 LQKENI. CDR3 sequence: CASSPRGGDTEAFF. The CDR3 DNA reads TGTGCCAGCTCACCACGGGGAGGGGACACTGAAGCTTTCTTT.

This clone was counted between two and nine times. This sequence joins TRBV6-5 and TRBJ1-5; the D is unclear. This CDR3 is 14 amino acids long. Trimming removed 5 bases from V and 0 bases from J, with 8 bases in between. The germline gives CDR1 MNHEY, CDR2 SVGAGI. The chain's CDR3 is CASSAEGSNQPQHF. In DNA form, the CDR3 reads TGTGCCAGCAGTGCAGAGGGTAGCAATCAGCCCCAGCATTTT.

This chain uses TRBV2 with TRBJ1-6; D gene ambiguous. V lost 3 bases, J lost 8 bases, and 14 bases lay in between. Germline V lookup: CDR1 SNHLY, CDR2 FYNNEI. The CDR3 extends over 15 amino acids. The chain's CDR3 is CASSDAVDVDSPLHF. For the CDR3, the DNA is TGTGCCAGCAGTGATGCCGTGGACGTGGATTCACCCCTCCACTTT. The entire variable domain, with the rest obtained from reference TRBV2 and TRBJ1-6, is as follows: EPEVTQTPSHQVTQMGQEVILRCVPISNHLYFYWYRQILGQKVEFLVSFYNNEISEKSEIFDDQFSVERPDGSNFTLKIRSTKLEDSAMYFCASSDAVDVDSPLHFGNGTRLTVT.

This chain joins TRBV29-1 and TRBJ1-6, with 10 bases lining up with TRBD1. The CDR3 extends over 13 amino acids. Trimming removed 5 bases from V and 7 bases from J; junction bases left unmatched: 2. Germline values: CDR1 SQVTM, CDR2 ANQGSEA. The CDR3 loop is CSVRDRGNSPLHF. The CDR3, as DNA: TGCAGCGTTAGGGACAGGGGAAATTCACCCCTCCACTTT.

This chain joins TRBV7-9 and TRBJ2-7; possibly TRBD1 for D (6 bases). Trimming left V 5 bases short and J 3 bases short, with 14 bases between. The CDR3 spans 14 residues. The V gene's germline CDR1 is SEHNR and CDR2 FQNEAQ (reference sequence). The CDR3 DNA reads as TGTGCCAGCAGCGCAGGACAGTTAATCTACGAGCAGTACTTC. Translation gives CASSAGQLIYEQYF.

This clone was counted a single time. The rearrangement uses TRBV7-2 and TRBJ1-2, with D perhaps TRBD1 (6 bases). The ends were cut back, 1 base at V and 0 bases at J, with 12 bases in the middle. Germline V lookup: CDR1 SGHTA, CDR2 FQGNSA. The CDR3 is 16 amino acids. The CDR3 bases are TGTGCCAGCAGCTTAGAGGGGGTAGGAGCTAACTATGGCTACACCTTC. Encoded protein: CASSLEGVGANYGYTF.

This clone came up once. DNA for the CDR3: TGTGCCAGCAGCTTGGGAGCGGGGAGCGAAAAACTGTTTTTT. Protein sequence: CASSLGAGSEKLFF. V usage is TRBV7-9 and J usage is TRBJ1-4, with D unresolved. Per the germline V gene, CDR1 is SEHNR and CDR2 is FQNEAQ (reference sequence). The CDR3 is 14 amino acids. Trimming took 3 bases from V and 8 from J, leaving 13 bases between them.

This rearrangement joins TRBV5-6 to TRBJ1-6; perhaps TRBD1 as D (6 bases). Looked up from germline, CDR1 is SGHDT and CDR2 is YYEEEE. This CDR3 is built from 13 residues. V dropped 5 bases and J dropped 11 bases, with 14 bases sitting between them. Here the CDR3 reads CASSRNQGTPLHF. CDR3 DNA sequence: TGTGCCAGCAGTAGGAACCAGGGGACACCCCTCCACTTT.

The chain employs TRBV11-2 and TRBJ2-7; D is possibly TRBD2 (5 bases). The CDR3 contains 14 residues. The germline V gene encodes CDR1 SGHAT and CDR2 FQNNGV. V was pared by 3 bases and J by 4 bases, with 13 bases between. The CDR3 coding sequence is TGTGCCAGCAGCTTGGTAGAGGGAGTGTACGAGCAGTACTTC. This translates into CASSLVEGVYEQYF.

This chain connects TRBV18 to TRBJ2-7; D is unclear. V shed 3 bases and J shed 3 bases, with 12 bases lying between them. The CDR3 runs 14 residues. The germline V gene encodes CDR1 KGHSH and CDR2 LQKENI. This CDR3 is CASSPDSQLYEQYF. The CDR3 DNA is TGTGCCAGCTCACCGGATTCTCAACTCTACGAGCAGTACTTC.

The CDR3 spells CASSYRGLGSYEQYF. The CDR3 nucleotides read TGTGCCAGCAGTTATAGGGGCCTCGGCTCCTACGAGCAGTACTTC. The rearrangement joins TRBV6-5 to TRBJ2-7, with a tentative D call TRBD1 (5 bases). Germline-derived CDR1 and CDR2 are MNHEY and SVGAGI. Trimming removed 3 bases from V and 0 bases from J, with 12 bases in between. CDR3 size: 15 residues.

The chain carries TRBV7-2 and TRBJ1-6; D might be TRBD1 (5 bases). The V gene lost 4 bases and the J gene lost 5 bases, with 15 bases spanning the gap. The CDR3 covers 16 residues. Germline CDR1 is SGHTA and CDR2 is FQGNSA. The DNA of the CDR3 is TGTGCCAGCAGCTCCTGGGGCGGACAAAATAATTCACCCCTCCACTTT. This sequence encodes CASSSWGGQNNSPLHF.

The chain recombines TRBV7-8 with TRBJ1-1, with 8 bases lining up with TRBD1. The CDR3 extends over 15 amino acids. V lost 0 bases, J lost 7 bases, and 7 bases stayed unmatched. Germline CDR1 is SGHVS and CDR2 is FQNEAQ. The CDR3: CASSLAPTGVSEAFF. CDR3 sequence (DNA): TGTGCCAGCAGCTTAGCACCGACAGGGGTTAGTGAAGCTTTCTTT.

This clone has more than one count but fewer than ten. The chain combines TRBV6-5 with TRBJ2-1, with 14 bases aligning to TRBD2. This CDR3 comprises 15 residues. With 4 bases clipped from V and 6 bases from J, the junction kept 2 bases outside the gene matches. Germline CDR1 is MNHEY and CDR2 is SVGAGI. CDR3 coding DNA: TGTGCCAGCAGTTTTGGGACTAGCGGGAGCAATGAGCAGTTCTTC. Amino acid sequence: CASSFGTSGSNEQFF.

This clone was detected a few times. The gene calls are TRBV6-6 and TRBJ1-1; possible D gene TRBD1, 6 bases. V lost 5 bases to trimming and J lost 9 bases, with 13 bases between them. The CDR3 has 12 amino acids. The germline V gene encodes CDR1 MNHNY and CDR2 SVGAGI (reference sequence). CDR3 protein: CASSPRDKKAFF. In nucleotides, the CDR3 is TGTGCCAGCAGTCCCCGGGACAAAAAAGCTTTCTTT.

The chain couples TRBV2 to TRBJ2-1; D is possibly TRBD2 (5 bases). In germline, CDR1 is SNHLY, CDR2 FYNNEI. Trimming removed 4 bases from V and 10 bases from J, with 14 bases in between. This CDR3 spans 13 amino acids. This CDR3 is CASSVKRTSEQFF. The CDR3 nucleotides read TGTGCCAGCAGTGTGAAGCGGACTTCCGAGCAGTTCTTC.

The chain uses TRBV9 and TRBJ1-6; possible D gene TRBD1, 5 bases. This CDR3 is 15 amino acids long. The V end was cut by 7 bases, the J end by 6 bases, with 17 bases between. The germline CDR1 and CDR2 sequences are SGDLS and YYNGEE. In DNA form, the CDR3 reads TGTGCCAGCTCCACCGGTGGGACGACTAATTCACCCCTCCACTTT. This sequence encodes CASSTGGTTNSPLHF.

As concerns this clone: This may be a read error, as it is one base from a much larger clone. The chain uses TRBV14 and TRBJ1-2, with D hard to call. The CDR3 extends over 14 amino acids. From germline, CDR1 is SGHDN and CDR2 FVKESK. CDR3: CANSPRLPNYGYTF. CDR3 DNA sequence: TGTGCCAACAGCCCCCGATTGCCTAACTATGGCTACACCTTC.